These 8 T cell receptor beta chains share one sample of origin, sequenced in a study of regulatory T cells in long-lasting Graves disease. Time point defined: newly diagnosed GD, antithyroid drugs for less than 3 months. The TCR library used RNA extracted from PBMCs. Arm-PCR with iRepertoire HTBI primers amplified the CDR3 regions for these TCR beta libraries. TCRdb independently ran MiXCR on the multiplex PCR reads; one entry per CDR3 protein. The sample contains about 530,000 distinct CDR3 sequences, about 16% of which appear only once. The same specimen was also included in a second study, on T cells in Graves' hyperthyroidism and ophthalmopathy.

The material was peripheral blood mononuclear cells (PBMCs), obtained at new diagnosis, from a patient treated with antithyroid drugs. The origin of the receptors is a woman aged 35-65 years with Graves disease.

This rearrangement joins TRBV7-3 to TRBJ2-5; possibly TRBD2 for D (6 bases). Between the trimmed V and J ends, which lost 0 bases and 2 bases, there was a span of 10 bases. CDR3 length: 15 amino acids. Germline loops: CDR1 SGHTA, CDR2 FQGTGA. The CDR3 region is CASSLTRGDQETQYF. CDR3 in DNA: TGTGCCAGCAGCTTAACCCGCGGGGATCAAGAGACCCAGTACTTC. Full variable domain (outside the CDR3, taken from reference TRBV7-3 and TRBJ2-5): GAGVSQTPSNKVTEKGKYVELRCDPISGHTALYWYRQSLGQGPEFLIYFQGTGAADDSGLPNDRFFAVRPEGSVSTLKIQRTERGDSAVYLCASSLTRGDQETQYFGPGTRLLVL.

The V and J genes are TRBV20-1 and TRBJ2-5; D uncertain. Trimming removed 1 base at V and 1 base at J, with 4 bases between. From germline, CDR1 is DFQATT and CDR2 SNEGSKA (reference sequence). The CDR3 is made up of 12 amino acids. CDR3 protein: CSARGTQETQYF. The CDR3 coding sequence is TGCAGTGCTAGAGGGACCCAAGAGACCCAGTACTTC.

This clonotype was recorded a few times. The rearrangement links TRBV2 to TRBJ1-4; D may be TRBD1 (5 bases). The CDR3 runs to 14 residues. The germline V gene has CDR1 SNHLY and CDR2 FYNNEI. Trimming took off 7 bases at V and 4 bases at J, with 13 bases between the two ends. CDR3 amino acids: CASTLWGGNEKLFF. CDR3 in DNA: TGTGCCAGCACCCTCTGGGGGGGTAATGAAAAACTGTTTTTT.

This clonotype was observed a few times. In DNA form, the CDR3 reads TGTGCCAGCAGCCCCGGGACTAGCGGGGGGGTGAACACCGGGGAGCTGTTTTTT. As protein: CASSPGTSGGVNTGELFF. J is TRBJ2-2 and V is TRBV12-3 or TRBV12-4; TRBD2 aligns across 16 bases. The V and J ends lost 6 bases and 1 base, in that order; junction bases with no gene match: 5. The CDR3 covers 18 residues.

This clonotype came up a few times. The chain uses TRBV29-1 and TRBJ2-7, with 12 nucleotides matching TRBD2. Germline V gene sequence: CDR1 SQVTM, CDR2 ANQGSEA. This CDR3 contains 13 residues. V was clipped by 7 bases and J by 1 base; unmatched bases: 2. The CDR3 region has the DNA TGCAGCGGTACTAGCGGGGGGTCCTACGAGCAGTACTTC. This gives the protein CSGTSGGSYEQYF.

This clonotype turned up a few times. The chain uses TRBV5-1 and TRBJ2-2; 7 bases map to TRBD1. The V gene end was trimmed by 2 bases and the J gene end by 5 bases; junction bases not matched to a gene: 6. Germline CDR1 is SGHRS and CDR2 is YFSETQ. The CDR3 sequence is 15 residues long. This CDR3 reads CASSFGRGWTGELFF. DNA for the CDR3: TGCGCCAGCAGCTTCGGCAGGGGGTGGACCGGGGAGCTGTTTTTT.

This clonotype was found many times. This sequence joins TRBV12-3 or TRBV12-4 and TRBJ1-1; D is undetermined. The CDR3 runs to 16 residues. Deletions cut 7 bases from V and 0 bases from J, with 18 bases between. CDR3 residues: CASTQLGWKLNTEAFF. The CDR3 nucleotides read TGTGCCAGCACCCAGTTGGGGTGGAAATTGAACACTGAAGCTTTCTTT.

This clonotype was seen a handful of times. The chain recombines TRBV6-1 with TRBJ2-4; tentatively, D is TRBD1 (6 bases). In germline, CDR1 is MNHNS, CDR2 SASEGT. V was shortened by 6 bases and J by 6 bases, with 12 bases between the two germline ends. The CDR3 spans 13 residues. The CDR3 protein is CASSQTGGNIQYF. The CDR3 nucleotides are TGTGCCAGCAGCCAGACAGGAGGAAACATTCAGTACTTC.